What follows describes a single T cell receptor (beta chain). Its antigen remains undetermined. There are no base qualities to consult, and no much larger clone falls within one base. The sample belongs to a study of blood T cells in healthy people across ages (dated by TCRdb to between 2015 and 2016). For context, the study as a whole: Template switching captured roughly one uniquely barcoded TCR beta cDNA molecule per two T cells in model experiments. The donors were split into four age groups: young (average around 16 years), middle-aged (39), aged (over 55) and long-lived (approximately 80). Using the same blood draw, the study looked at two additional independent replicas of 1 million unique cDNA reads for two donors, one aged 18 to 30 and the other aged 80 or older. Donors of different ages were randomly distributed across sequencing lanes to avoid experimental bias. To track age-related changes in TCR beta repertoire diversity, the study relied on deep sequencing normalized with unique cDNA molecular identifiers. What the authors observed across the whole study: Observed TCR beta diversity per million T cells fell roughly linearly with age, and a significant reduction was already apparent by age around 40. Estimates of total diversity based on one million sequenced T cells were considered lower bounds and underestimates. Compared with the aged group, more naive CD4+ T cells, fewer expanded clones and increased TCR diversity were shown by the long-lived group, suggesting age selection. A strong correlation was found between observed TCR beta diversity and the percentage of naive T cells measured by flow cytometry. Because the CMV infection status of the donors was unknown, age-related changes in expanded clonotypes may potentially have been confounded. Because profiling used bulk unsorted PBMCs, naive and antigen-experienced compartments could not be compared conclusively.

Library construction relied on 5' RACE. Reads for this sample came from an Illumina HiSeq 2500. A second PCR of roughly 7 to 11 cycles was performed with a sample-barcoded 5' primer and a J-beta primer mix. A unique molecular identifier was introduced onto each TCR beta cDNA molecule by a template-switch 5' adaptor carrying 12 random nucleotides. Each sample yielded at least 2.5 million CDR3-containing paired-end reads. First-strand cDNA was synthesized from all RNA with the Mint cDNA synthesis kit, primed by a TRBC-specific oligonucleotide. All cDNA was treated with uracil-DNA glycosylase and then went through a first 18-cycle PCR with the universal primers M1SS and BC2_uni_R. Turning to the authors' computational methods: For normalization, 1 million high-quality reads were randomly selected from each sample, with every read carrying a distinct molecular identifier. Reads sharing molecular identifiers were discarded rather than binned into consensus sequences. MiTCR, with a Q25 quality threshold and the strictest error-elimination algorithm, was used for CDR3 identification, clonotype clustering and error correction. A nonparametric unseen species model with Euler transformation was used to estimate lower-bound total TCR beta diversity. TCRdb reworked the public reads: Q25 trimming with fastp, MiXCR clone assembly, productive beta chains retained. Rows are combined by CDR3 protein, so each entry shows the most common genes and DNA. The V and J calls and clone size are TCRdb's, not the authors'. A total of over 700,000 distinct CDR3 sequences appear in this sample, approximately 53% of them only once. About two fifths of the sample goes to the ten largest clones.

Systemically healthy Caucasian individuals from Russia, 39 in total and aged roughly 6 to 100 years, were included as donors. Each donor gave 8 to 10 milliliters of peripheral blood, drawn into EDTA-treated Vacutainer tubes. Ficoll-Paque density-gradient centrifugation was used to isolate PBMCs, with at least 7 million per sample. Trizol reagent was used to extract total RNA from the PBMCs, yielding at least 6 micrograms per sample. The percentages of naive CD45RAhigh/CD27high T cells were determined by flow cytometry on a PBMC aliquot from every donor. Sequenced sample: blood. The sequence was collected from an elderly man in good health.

In nucleotides, the sequence is TGTGCCAGCAGAGGAAGAGGGACGATCACTAACTATGGCTACACCTTC. This is translated as CASRGRGTITNYGYTF. Recombination joined TRBV28 with TRBJ1-2; a tentative D call is TRBD1 (5 bases match). V sheds 6 bases and J sheds 0 bases, leaving 17 bases between their ends. The CDR3 holds 16 amino acids from the cysteine to the phenylalanine. Only CDR3 DNA is held: 48 bases, read in frame from base 1. The germline V gene specifies MDHEN as CDR1 and SYDVKM as CDR2.